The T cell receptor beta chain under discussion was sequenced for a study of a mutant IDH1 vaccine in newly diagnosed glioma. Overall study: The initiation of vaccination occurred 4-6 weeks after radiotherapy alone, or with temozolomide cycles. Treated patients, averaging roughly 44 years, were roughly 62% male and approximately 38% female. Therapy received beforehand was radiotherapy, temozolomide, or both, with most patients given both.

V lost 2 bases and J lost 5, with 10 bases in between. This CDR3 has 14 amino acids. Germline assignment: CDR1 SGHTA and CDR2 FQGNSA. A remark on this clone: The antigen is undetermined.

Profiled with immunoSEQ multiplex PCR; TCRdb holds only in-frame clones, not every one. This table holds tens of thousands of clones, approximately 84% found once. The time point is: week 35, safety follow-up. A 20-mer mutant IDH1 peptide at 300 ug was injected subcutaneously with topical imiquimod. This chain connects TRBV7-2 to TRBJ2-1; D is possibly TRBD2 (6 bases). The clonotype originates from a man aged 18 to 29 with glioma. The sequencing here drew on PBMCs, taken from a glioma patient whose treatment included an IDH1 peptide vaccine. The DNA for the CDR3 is TGTGCCAGCAGCTTATGGGACTCAAACAATGAGCAGTTCTTC. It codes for CASSLWDSNNEQFF.